Following are 4 T cell receptor beta chains from one sample sequenced in a study of blood T cell repertoires in COVID-19. TCRdb keeps only in-frame clones here, not all; method: immunoSEQ multiplex PCR. In the table there are 95,000 to 150,000 clones, roughly four fifths of which are singletons. The sample comprised peripheral blood. The receptors stem from a woman in her sixties or seventies with acute or convalescent COVID-19.

The DNA for the CDR3 is TGTGCCAGTAGTCCGGGGGTCACAGATACGCAGTATTTT. Protein sequence: CASSPGVTDTQYF. This rearrangement joins TRBV19 to TRBJ2-3, with a tentative D call TRBD2 (6 bases). CDR1 and CDR2 from the germline V gene are LNHDA and SQIVND (reference sequence). The CDR3 is 13 residues long. V gave up 5 bases and J gave up 2 bases, with 8 bases separating them.

The chain is built from TRBV6-4 and TRBJ2-1; 11 bases fit TRBD1. The CDR3 length is 16 residues. The V and J ends lost 2 bases and 7 bases, in that order; junction bases with no gene match: 7. From germline, CDR1 is MRHNA and CDR2 SNTAGT. The DNA of the CDR3 is TGTGCCAGCAGTGACCAGCCGGGACAGGGGGGTAATGAGCAGTTCTTC. It codes for CASSDQPGQGGNEQFF.

The V and J genes are TRBV7-8 and TRBJ2-3, with D perhaps TRBD2 (6 bases). The ends were cut back, 1 base at V and 8 bases at J, with 16 bases in the middle. In germline, CDR1 is SGHVS, CDR2 FQNEAQ. This CDR3 has 15 amino acids. CDR3 DNA sequence: TGTGCCAGCAGCTTAGGGGACTCTGGCTTAGGTACGCAGTATTTT. As protein: CASSLGDSGLGTQYF.

This clone was counted a few times. The chain carries TRBV19 and TRBJ1-1, with D perhaps TRBD1 (5 bases). CDR3 length equals 15 residues. V gave up 11 bases and J gave up 0 bases, with 19 bases separating them. In germline, CDR1 is LNHDA, CDR2 SQIVND (reference sequence). The CDR3 DNA reads as TGTGCCCGAACGTCCTATACAGGAATGAACACTGAAGCTTTCTTT. This encodes CARTSYTGMNTEAFF. The whole variable domain, remainder taken from reference TRBV19 and TRBJ1-1, is DGGITQSPKYLFRKEGQNVTLSCEQNLNHDAMYWYRQDPGQGLRLIYYSQIVNDFQKGDIAEGYSVSREKKESFPLTVTSAQKNPTAFYLCARTSYTGMNTEAFFGQGTRLTVV.